The following is a T cell receptor beta chain sequence with its context. Its cognate antigen is unknown. This record belongs to a study of T cell responses to AZD1222 COVID-19 vaccine. The study's findings and limits: Only six or seven AZD1222 recipients were seropositive at baseline.

Measured with immunoSEQ multiplex PCR; TCRdb has only the in-frame clones, and not every one. The sample consists of more than 110,000 clones, 91% of them appearing once. The CDR3 totals 14 residues. J lost 8 bases, V lost 4 bases, and 6 bases had no gene match. CDR1 is SGHTA and CDR2 is FQGNSA in the germline V gene. This chain joins TRBV7-2 and TRBJ1-4, with 8 bases matching TRBD1. The TCR was taken from an adult in good health. The sample consisted of peripheral blood, taken on day 0 of AZD1222 vaccination. This CDR3 reads CASSSTRQGEKLFF. CDR3 nucleotides: TGTGCCAGCAGCTCGACCCGACAGGGGGAAAAACTGTTTTTT.